The clone carrying this TCR beta chain was observed once. Naive CD8 cells comprised CD45RO-negative, CCR7-positively selected cells, excluding terminally differentiated effector memory CD45RA+ cells. Trimming cost V 5 bases and J 1 base, with 8 bases left between them. This CDR3 region has 13 residues. CDR1 is SGHTA, CDR2 FQGTGA, per germline. This entry is derived from a study of shared clonotypes between healthy human individuals. This table comes from immunoSEQ multiplex PCR, and its TCRdb copy is limited to in-frame clones, with some not included. Here the sample spans about 2 million clones, approximately 94% being singletons.

Sequencing used naive CD8+ T cells sorted from blood. The J gene is TRBJ2-5, the V gene TRBV7-3; possibly TRBD2 for D (6 bases). The TCR sequence derives from a man aged 18 to 30 in good health. The CDR3 loop reads CASSPGGQETQYF. DNA for the CDR3: TGTGCCAGCAGCCCCGGGGGCCAAGAGACCCAGTACTTC.